This is a list of T cell receptor beta chains from one sample in a study of OX40 agonist ivuxolimab in advanced cancers. The data were produced by immunoSEQ multiplex PCR, yet TCRdb's version contains in-frame clones alone and is incomplete. The profile shows 100,000 to 150,000 clones, just under 95% of them singletons. The sequenced sample was CD4+ or CD8+ T cells sorted from blood, obtained in a trial of the OX40 agonist ivuxolimab. Receptors originate from an adult with an advanced solid tumor such as melanoma, head and neck, liver or kidney cancer. The CDR3 runs from the conserved cysteine through the conserved F or W. The D gene is left open where the match is weak. Size values are once, few and many counts, or a class for expanded clones, and some rows have none.

j_call | v_call | clone_size | d_call | cdr3_aa | cdr3_nt
TRBJ2-7 | TRBV5-1 | - | TRBD2 | CASSLVATSGLYEQYF | TGCGCCAGCAGCTTGGTTGCGACTAGCGGCCTCTACGAGCAGTACTTC
TRBJ2-5 | TRBV15 | - | - | CATSREGASGETQYF | TGTGCCACCAGCAGAGAGGGGGCTAGCGGCGAGACCCAGTACTTC
TRBJ1-1 | TRBV28 | - | - | CASSSPRTGEAFF | TGTGCCAGCAGTTCGCCTCGGACGGGTGAAGCTTTCTTT
TRBJ2-2 | TRBV19 | once | TRBD1 | CASIPGTVNTGELFF | TGTGCCAGTATTCCCGGGACAGTGAACACCGGGGAGCTGTTTTTT
TRBJ1-1 | TRBV5-6 | - | - | CASSPPPPATEAFF | TGTGCCAGCAGCCCTCCACCCCCGGCCACTGAAGCTTTCTTT
TRBJ2-3 | TRBV19 | - | - | CASSGGALPITDTQYF | TGTGCCAGTAGTGGCGGTGCGCTACCCATCACAGATACGCAGTATTTT
TRBJ2-1 | TRBV4-2 | - | TRBD2 | CASSYGTSGSSYNEQFF | TGTGCCAGCAGCTACGGGACTAGCGGGAGCTCCTACAATGAGCAGTTCTTC
TRBJ2-7 | TRBV18 | - | TRBD2 | CASSERGSSYEQYF | TGTGCCAGCTCAGAGCGGGGTAGCTCCTACGAGCAGTACTTC
TRBJ1-2 | TRBV2 | - | - | CASSEFVQQANYGYTF | TGTGCCAGCAGTGAATTTGTACAGCAAGCTAACTATGGCTACACCTTC
TRBJ2-3 | TRBV5-1 | once | TRBD2 | CASSLPGTSEGTDTQYF | TGCGCCAGCAGCCTTCCCGGGACTAGCGAGGGGACAGATACGCAGTATTTT
TRBJ1-2 | TRBV21-1 | - | - | CASPGTGNWYGYTF | TGTGCCAGCCCCGGGACAGGGAACTGGTATGGCTACACCTTC
TRBJ2-2 | TRBV11-1 | - | - | CASSADPRNTGELFF | TGTGCCAGCAGCGCTGATCCTAGAAACACCGGGGAGCTGTTTTTT
TRBJ1-1 | TRBV2 | - | - | CASILTGAPTTEAFF | TGTGCCAGCATCCTTACCGGGGCTCCGACCACTGAAGCTTTCTTT
TRBJ1-2 | TRBV7-3 | - | - | CASSSTAIDGYGYTF | TGTGCCAGCAGCTCCACAGCAATCGACGGCTATGGCTACACCTTC
TRBJ2-5 | TRBV9 | - | - | CASSVGAGAIQETQYF | TGTGCCAGCAGCGTAGGGGCGGGGGCGATCCAAGAGACCCAGTACTTC
TRBJ1-1 | TRBV28 | - | TRBD1 | CASSPNTGGDTEAFF | TGTGCCAGCAGCCCCAACACAGGGGGTGATACTGAAGCTTTCTTT